One and the same sample provided the 20 T cell receptor beta chains below, sequenced in a study of blood T cell repertoires in COVID-19. TCRdb's copy holds only in-frame clones and misses some; the assay was immunoSEQ multiplex PCR. The sample has about 200,000 clones, 75% to 90% seen once. The specimen was PBMCs or T cells enriched from blood (not recorded which). These receptor sequences come from a woman in her 30s who had recovered from COVID-19.

This rearrangement joins TRBV14 to TRBJ1-1; 9 nucleotides line up with TRBD1. The CDR3 totals 16 residues. The V gene's germline CDR1 is SGHDN and CDR2 FVKESK. The V and J ends lost 0 bases and 1 base, in that order; junction bases with no gene match: 3. The CDR3 DNA follows: TGTGCCAGCAGCCAAGAATTGGGACAGGGGAACACTGAAGCTTTCTTT. Encoded protein: CASSQELGQGNTEAFF.

A single count supports this clone. The chain carries TRBV4-1 and TRBJ1-2; 8 positions match TRBD1. The CDR3 length is 16 residues. With 1 base clipped from V and 5 bases from J, the junction kept 9 bases outside the gene matches. Per germline, CDR1 MGHRA and CDR2 YSYEKL. This chain's CDR3 is CASSQGGRGRLYGYTF. The CDR3 DNA reads TGCGCCAGCAGCCAAGGGGGCAGGGGGCGATTGTATGGCTACACCTTC.

The chain recombines TRBV5-4 with TRBJ1-6, with 7 bases aligning to TRBD1. The CDR3 extends over 14 amino acids. V was clipped by 4 bases and J by 13 bases; unmatched bases: 11. CDR1 and CDR2 (germline): SGHNT, YYREEE (reference sequence). This CDR3 is CASSPGTAVDPLHF. In DNA form, the CDR3 reads TGTGCCAGCAGCCCGGGGACAGCGGTGGATCCCCTCCACTTT.

The chain combines TRBV7-9 with TRBJ2-3, with 14 bases lining up with TRBD2. V trimming: 5 bases; J trimming: 1 base; junction bases outside the gene matches: 2. Germline assignment: CDR1 SEHNR and CDR2 FQNEAQ (reference sequence). CDR3 length: 16 amino acids. The CDR3 sequence is CASSRTSGRRTDTQYF. The CDR3 nucleotides read TGTGCCAGCAGCCGGACTAGCGGGAGGCGCACAGATACGCAGTATTTT.

DNA for the CDR3: TGTGCCTGGCAGCAGGGTTACGACACTGAAGCTTTCTTT. It specifies CAWQQGYDTEAFF. V usage is TRBV30 and J usage is TRBJ1-1; weak D call: TRBD1 (5 bases). The germline gives CDR1 GTSNPN, CDR2 SVGIG (reference sequence). The CDR3 is 13 residues long. Trimming removed 5 bases from V and 3 bases from J, with 13 bases in between. Full variable domain (missing parts from reference TRBV30 and TRBJ1-1): SQTIHQWPATLVQPVGSPLSLECTVEGTSNPNLYWYRQAAGRGLQLLFYSVGIGQISSEVPQNLSASRPQDRQFILSSKKLLLSDSGFYLCAWQQGYDTEAFFGQGTRLTVV.

The chain employs TRBV2 and TRBJ1-1; 7 nucleotides align to TRBD1. The CDR3 has 13 residues. Trimming removed 8 bases from V and 6 bases from J; junction bases left unmatched: 9. CDR1 SNHLY and CDR2 FYNNEI come from the germline V gene. The CDR3 region has the DNA TGTGCCAGCCTTCGGGACAGAAATTCTGAAGCTTTCTTT. Translated, it gives CASLRDRNSEAFF.

The chain employs TRBV30 and TRBJ2-7; 9 nucleotides agree with TRBD1. The CDR3 contains 15 residues. After removal of 3 bases from V and 3 bases from J, the junction contained 9 bases not matched to a gene. Germline V gives CDR1 GTSNPN, CDR2 SVGIG (reference sequence). Here the CDR3 reads CAWSEWTGDNYEQYF. Here the CDR3 DNA reads TGTGCCTGGAGCGAGTGGACAGGGGATAACTACGAGCAGTACTTC.

This clone occurred many times. V usage is TRBV6-1 and J usage is TRBJ1-4; TRBD1 aligns across 7 bases. CDR1 MNHNS and CDR2 SASEGT come from the germline V gene. The junction had 3 bases not matched to a gene; V was cut back by 1 base and J by 7 bases. The CDR3 spans 14 residues. This CDR3 is CASSEGQGFEKLFF. CDR3 coding DNA: TGTGCCAGCAGTGAAGGACAGGGTTTTGAAAAACTGTTTTTT.

J is TRBJ2-7 and V is TRBV12-3 or TRBV12-4, with 7 bases aligning to TRBD1. J lost 4 bases, V lost 6 bases, and 6 bases had no gene match. This CDR3 spans 13 amino acids. Here the CDR3 reads CASRPQGVYEQYF. In nucleotides, the CDR3 is TGTGCCAGCAGGCCGCAGGGGGTATACGAGCAGTACTTC.

This clone appeared once. The V call is TRBV4-2, the J call TRBJ2-7; D is ambiguous. CDR1 is LGHNA and CDR2 is YNFKEQ in the germline V gene. The germline V and J ends were trimmed by 0 bases and 4 bases, with 10 bases remaining between them. This CDR3 is built from 14 residues. Written as DNA, the CDR3 is TGTGCCAGCAGCCAAGATGGTCCGCAGTACGAGCAGTACTTC. Its protein is CASSQDGPQYEQYF.

The V and J genes are TRBV5-1 and TRBJ2-2; 9 nucleotides align to TRBD1. Germline CDR1 reads SGHRS; CDR2 reads YFSETQ. Unmatched junction bases numbered 2, after V lost 0 bases and J lost 5 bases. CDR3 size: 15 residues. CDR3 protein: CASSLGDRATGELFF. CDR3 coding DNA: TGCGCCAGCAGCTTGGGGGACAGGGCTACCGGGGAGCTGTTTTTT.

This rearrangement joins TRBV14 to TRBJ1-4; TRBD1 aligns across 10 bases. The V and J ends lost 1 base and 8 bases, in that order; junction bases with no gene match: 7. The CDR3 loop spans 16 amino acids. The germline gives CDR1 SGHDN, CDR2 FVKESK. CDR3 amino acids: CASSQGGTGVGEKLFF. The CDR3 DNA follows: TGTGCCAGCAGCCAAGGAGGGACAGGGGTTGGCGAAAAACTGTTTTTT.

The rearrangement joins TRBV24-1 to TRBJ2-5, with TRBD1 as a possible D gene (6 bases). CDR1 and CDR2 from the germline V gene are KGHDR and SFDVKD. Trimming pared 3 bases from V and 5 bases from J, leaving 15 bases between. This CDR3 has 15 amino acids. The DNA of the CDR3 is TGTGCCACCAGTGATCCGCGAGGGGGTGCGGAGACCCAGTACTTC. Protein: CATSDPRGGAETQYF.

This clone was detected only once. This chain uses TRBV4-3 with TRBJ1-3; perhaps TRBD1 as D (6 bases). The CDR3 totals 14 residues. Per the germline V gene, CDR1 is LGHNA and CDR2 is YSLEER. Trimming took 3 bases from V and 5 from J, leaving 11 bases between them. The CDR3 nucleotides are TGCGCCAGCAGCCAGGACAGCTTGCGAAACACCATATATTTT. Protein product: CASSQDSLRNTIYF.

The V call is TRBV7-2, the J call TRBJ1-2, with 11 bases lining up with TRBD1. Unmatched junction bases numbered 4, after V lost 4 bases and J lost 3 bases. The CDR3 has 15 residues. The V gene's germline CDR1 is SGHTA and CDR2 FQGNSA. The CDR3 sequence is CASSSRTGGHYGYTF. CDR3 in DNA: TGTGCCAGCAGCTCCCGGACAGGGGGCCACTATGGCTACACCTTC.

The sample holds one count of this clone. V and J are TRBV18 and TRBJ2-1; D might be TRBD1 (6 bases). The CDR3 has 13 residues. Germline CDR1 reads KGHSH; CDR2 reads LQKENI. V was cut by 3 bases and J by 7 bases, with 10 bases left in between. CDR3 region: CASSPGTGNEQFF. CDR3 in DNA: TGTGCCAGCTCACCCGGTACAGGGAATGAGCAGTTCTTC.

The genes are TRBV7-9 and TRBJ1-4; 9 nucleotides align to TRBD1. Germline CDR1 and CDR2: SEHNR and FQNEAQ (reference sequence). Losses at the gene ends were 5 bases for V and 5 bases for J; bases not matched to a gene: 3. The CDR3 has 14 amino acids. This CDR3 is CASSGQGWNEKLFF. CDR3 coding DNA: TGTGCCAGCAGCGGACAGGGGTGGAATGAAAAACTGTTTTTT.

The genes are TRBV9 and TRBJ2-5; possibly TRBD2 for D (6 bases). V was pared by 0 bases and J by 4 bases, with 10 bases between. Per the germline V gene, CDR1 is SGDLS and CDR2 is YYNGEE. This CDR3 spans 14 amino acids. The CDR3 sequence: CASSVVSGGETQYF. CDR3 bases: TGTGCCAGCAGCGTAGTGTCCGGGGGAGAGACCCAGTACTTC.

This rearrangement joins TRBV30 to TRBJ1-1, with D maybe TRBD1 (5 bases). Per the germline V gene, CDR1 is GTSNPN and CDR2 is SVGIG (reference sequence). The CDR3 extends over 14 amino acids. V dropped 7 bases and J dropped 1 base, with 16 bases sitting between them. CDR3 DNA: TGTGCCTCTGACGGGGGTAGGGCGAACACTGAAGCTTTCTTT. Protein sequence: CASDGGRANTEAFF.

This chain connects TRBV27 to TRBJ1-2; TRBD1 matches 7 bases. CDR1 and CDR2 from the germline V gene are MNHEY and SMNVEV (reference sequence). Trimming at V came to 2 bases and at J to 4 bases, leaving 4 bases not matched to a gene. The CDR3 runs 14 residues. CDR3 sequence (DNA): TGTGCCAGCAGTTTAGGGGGACAGCTCTATGGCTACACCTTC. Its translation: CASSLGGQLYGYTF.